One T cell receptor (beta chain) is described in this entry. This sample is part of a study of shared clonotypes between healthy human individuals. Trimming pared 4 bases from V and 1 base from J, leaving 14 bases between. The CDR3 runs 16 residues. Germline CDR1 is SGHRS and CDR2 is YFSETQ. Profiling relied on immunoSEQ multiplex PCR, and the TCRdb table lists in-frame clones only, not all of them. This sample has about 2.3 million clones, with 93% found just once. The chain carries TRBV5-1 and TRBJ1-4, with no clear D. Input material: naive CD4+ T cells from PBMCs. As to subset: CD45RA+ positively selected. This receptor was identified in a young man in good health. Some clones in this sample may be carry-over from other donors' samples. In DNA form, the CDR3 reads TGCGCCAGCAGCATTAGACCCCGGGGAACTAATGAAAAACTGTTTTTT. Its translation is CASSIRPRGTNEKLFF. Together with reference TRBV5-1 and TRBJ1-4, the CDR3 gives the full variable domain: KAGVTQTPRYLIKTRGQQVTLSCSPISGHRSVSWYQQTPGQGLQFLFEYFSETQRNKGNFPGRFSGRQFSNSRSEMNVSTLELGDSALYLCASSIRPRGTNEKLFFGSGTQLSVL.